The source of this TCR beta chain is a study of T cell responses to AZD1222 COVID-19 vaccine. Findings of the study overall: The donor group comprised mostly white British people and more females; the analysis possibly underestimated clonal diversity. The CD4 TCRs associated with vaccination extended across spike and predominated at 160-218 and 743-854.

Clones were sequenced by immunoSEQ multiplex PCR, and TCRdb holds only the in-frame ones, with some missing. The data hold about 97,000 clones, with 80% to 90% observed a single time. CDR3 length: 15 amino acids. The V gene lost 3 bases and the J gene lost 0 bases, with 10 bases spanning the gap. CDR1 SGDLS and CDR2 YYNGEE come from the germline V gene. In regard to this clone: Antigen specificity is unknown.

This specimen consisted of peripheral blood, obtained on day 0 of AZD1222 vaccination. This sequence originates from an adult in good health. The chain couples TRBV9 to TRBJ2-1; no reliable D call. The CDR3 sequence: CASSAEPSSYNEQFF. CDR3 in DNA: TGTGCCAGCAGCGCAGAGCCAAGCTCCTACAATGAGCAGTTCTTC.